These 18 T cell receptor beta chains originate from one sample sequenced in a study of cytomegalovirus exposure and HLA in healthy donors. The data were produced by immunoSEQ multiplex PCR, yet TCRdb's version contains in-frame clones alone and is incomplete. This table has some 49,000 clones, approximately 90% appearing once. The sequencing sample was made of PBMCs. The receptors shown here come from a man younger than 30 in good health and CMV-seronegative.

V is TRBV27 and J is TRBJ1-1; the D gene is possibly TRBD1 (5 bases). V was clipped by 4 bases and J by 0 bases, with 6 bases between them. This CDR3 is 13 amino acids long. Per the germline V gene, CDR1 is MNHEY and CDR2 is SMNVEV (reference sequence). The CDR3 is CASSSRVNTEAFF. CDR3 in DNA: TGTGCCAGCAGTTCCAGGGTGAACACTGAAGCTTTCTTT.

The rearrangement uses TRBV28 and TRBJ2-7, with 9 bases that match TRBD2. Germline CDR1 MDHEN, CDR2 SYDVKM. V shed 5 bases and J 2 bases; nucleotides not matched to a gene: 13. The CDR3 is made up of 17 amino acids. CDR3 coding DNA: TGTGCCAGCAGTCCGTGGGGGCGCCTAGCGGGGACCTACGAGCAGTACTTC. This encodes CASSPWGRLAGTYEQYF.

This chain joins TRBV4-2 and TRBJ2-6; D remains unclear. Germline V lookup: CDR1 LGHNA, CDR2 YNFKEQ. CDR3 size: 16 residues. Between the trimmed V and J ends, which lost 3 bases and 0 bases, there was a span of 9 bases. CDR3 residues: CASSHDAVSGANVLTF. As DNA, the CDR3 is TGTGCCAGCAGCCATGACGCGGTCTCTGGGGCCAACGTCCTGACTTTC.

This chain connects TRBV5-1 to TRBJ1-1; D may be TRBD1 (5 bases). V gave up 4 bases and J gave up 0 bases, with 10 bases separating them. There are 14 residues in the CDR3. From germline, CDR1 is SGHRS and CDR2 YFSETQ. The CDR3: CASSIRQMNTEAFF. Written as DNA, the CDR3 is TGCGCCAGCAGCATCAGACAGATGAACACTGAAGCTTTCTTT.

This clone was detected only a few times. J is TRBJ2-7 and V is TRBV12-5, with D possibly being TRBD1 (6 bases). Germline CDR1 LGHNT, CDR2 FRNRAP. The ends were cut back, 1 base at V and 7 bases at J, with 11 bases in the middle. CDR3 size: 13 residues. DNA for the CDR3: TGTGCTAGTGGTTTGGGGACAGTAAGGGAGCAGTACTTC. Protein product: CASGLGTVREQYF.

The chain recombines TRBV4-2 with TRBJ1-3, with D perhaps matching TRBD1 (5 bases). V lost 1 base and J lost 4, with 20 bases in between. CDR1 and CDR2 (germline): LGHNA, YNFKEQ. This CDR3 has 18 amino acids. As DNA, the CDR3 is TGTGCCAGCAGCCAAGGGACATCCTTCCTGTCGCTCGGAAACACCATATATTTT. Translation: CASSQGTSFLSLGNTIYF.

This clone was observed once. The J gene is TRBJ2-2, the V gene TRBV21-1; TRBD2 is the table's D call and was not checked against the DNA. TRBV21-1 is an annotated pseudogene. This CDR3 comprises 20 residues. CDR3 nucleotides: TGTGCCAGCAGCAAAGTTTCACTAGCGGGAGAGATCACGAACACCGGGGAGCTGTTTTTT. Amino acids: CASSKVSLAGEITNTGELFF.

CDR3 sequence: CASSFSGQAWTDTQYF. CDR3 DNA sequence: TGTGCCAGCAGTTTCTCCGGACAGGCGTGGACAGATACGCAGTATTTT. The rearrangement uses TRBV27 and TRBJ2-3; TRBD1 agrees at 7 bases. The CDR3 extends over 16 amino acids. Germline assignment: CDR1 MNHEY and CDR2 SMNVEV (reference sequence). Trimming cost V 3 bases and J 3 bases; bases outside gene matches: 9.

This clone appeared a single time. The V gene is TRBV11-2, the J gene TRBJ2-5, with no clear D. The CDR3 is 13 amino acids. V dropped 0 bases and J dropped 7 bases, with 9 bases sitting between them. Looked up from germline, CDR1 is SGHAT and CDR2 is FQNNGV. The CDR3 nucleotides read TGTGCCAGCAGCTTAGAGGTCGGGTCGACCCAGTACTTC. As protein: CASSLEVGSTQYF.

This clone was seen once. The rearrangement links TRBV27 to TRBJ2-1; tentatively, D is TRBD1 (6 bases). CDR1 and CDR2 (germline): MNHEY, SMNVEV (reference sequence). The CDR3 consists of 15 residues. V was trimmed by 3 bases and J by 4 bases, leaving 13 bases between them. DNA of the CDR3: TGTGCCAGCAGTTTCGCAGGGGCCCCTTACAATGAGCAGTTCTTC. It yields the protein CASSFAGAPYNEQFF.

The chain carries TRBV27 and TRBJ2-1; D is perhaps TRBD2 (6 bases). CDR3 length: 14 residues. Germline V gene sequence: CDR1 MNHEY, CDR2 SMNVEV (reference sequence). V was pared by 8 bases and J by 0 bases, with 11 bases between. CDR3 protein: CASLGGVSYNEQFF. As DNA, the CDR3 is TGTGCCAGCCTTGGCGGGGTCTCCTACAATGAGCAGTTCTTC.

The chain recombines TRBV30 with TRBJ2-2, with 9 nucleotides matching TRBD1. Germline values: CDR1 GTSNPN, CDR2 SVGIG (reference sequence). The CDR3 loop spans 16 amino acids. J gave up 6 bases and V 3 bases, and 11 bases lay outside the gene matches. CDR3 protein: CAWSAPDRGDAGELFF. CDR3 in DNA: TGTGCCTGGAGCGCTCCGGACAGGGGAGATGCCGGGGAGCTGTTTTTT.

The gene calls are TRBV7-3 and TRBJ2-3; 8 bases align to TRBD1. V gave up 5 bases and J gave up 6 bases; unmatched junction bases: 10. Germline CDR1 reads SGHTA; CDR2 reads FQGTGA. The CDR3 covers 15 residues. CDR3 in DNA: TGTGCCAGCAGCACAACAGGGGGTGCAATGGATACGCAGTATTTT. As protein: CASSTTGGAMDTQYF.

The J gene is TRBJ2-5, the V gene TRBV27; a possible D gene is TRBD2 (10 bases). The germline V and J ends were trimmed by 6 bases and 5 bases, with 43 bases remaining between them. The CDR3 contains 23 residues. From germline, CDR1 is MNHEY and CDR2 SMNVEV (reference sequence). The CDR3, as DNA: TGTGCCAGCAGCCAAACCCCTCCGGGACAGGGCTATACTAGACTAGCGGGCTGGGAGACCCAGTACTTC. As protein: CASSQTPPGQGYTRLAGWETQYF.

V and J are TRBV7-2 and TRBJ2-7, with 8 bases that match TRBD2. Germline CDR1 reads SGHTA; CDR2 reads FQGNSA. This CDR3 region has 14 residues. Trimming removed 1 base from V and 2 bases from J; junction bases left unmatched: 1. The CDR3 region is CASSLGGLAYEQYF. The CDR3 DNA sequence: TGTGCCAGCAGCTTAGGGGGACTAGCCTACGAGCAGTACTTC.

The chain employs TRBV29-1 and TRBJ2-7; D is ambiguous. Trimming cost V 4 bases and J 2 bases, with 6 bases left between them. Germline CDR1 reads SQVTM; CDR2 reads ANQGSEA. The CDR3 sequence is 11 residues long. The CDR3 DNA follows: TGCAGCGTTGGTGCGACCTACGAGCAGTACTTC. Its translation: CSVGATYEQYF.

This clone has only one observation. The CDR3 loop reads CASSSPVAGPPPEQFF. The CDR3 DNA sequence: TGTGCCAGCAGCTCGCCCGTAGCGGGACCCCCCCCCGAGCAGTTCTTC. The chain recombines TRBV7-2 with TRBJ2-1; 8 nucleotides agree with TRBD2. The J segment lost 10 bases and the V segment lost 4 bases, leaving 15 bases of the junction unmatched. Germline CDR1 SGHTA, CDR2 FQGNSA. CDR3 size: 16 residues.

The J gene is TRBJ2-1, the V gene TRBV7-9, with 9 nucleotides matching TRBD2. The CDR3 spans 16 residues. The germline gives CDR1 SEHNR, CDR2 FQNEAQ (reference sequence). The trim removed 5 bases at V and 7 bases at J, leaving 12 bases unmatched. The CDR3 loop reads CASSPFSGRSGNEQFF. The CDR3 DNA sequence: TGTGCCAGCAGCCCCTTCAGCGGGAGGTCAGGGAATGAGCAGTTCTTC.